A selection of T cell receptor beta chains follows, all from one sample in a study of glioma-infiltrating T cells after dendritic cell vaccination. The assay was immunoSEQ multiplex PCR, and TCRdb's table has in-frame clones only and misses some. The table lists fewer than 50,000 clones, approximately 82% of them singletons. This specimen was blood, taken before dendritic cell vaccination. All receptors come from a human donor with glioblastoma. The CDR3 runs from the conserved cysteine through the conserved F or W. The order of the fields is V gene, D gene, clone size, J gene, CDR3 protein, CDR3 DNA. D genes are given only for firm matches. Clone size is stated in some rows and not others, as once, few, many or a class when expanded.

>TRBV5-4|NA|NA|TRBJ2-2
CASSLAEAGPTGELFF
TGTGCCAGCAGCTTGGCTGAGGCAGGGCCTACCGGGGAGCTGTTTTTT
>TRBV5-1|NA|few|TRBJ1-4
CASSFGSATNEKLFF
TGCGCCAGCAGCTTTGGCTCTGCAACTAATGAAAAACTGTTTTTT
>TRBV28|NA|NA|TRBJ1-1
CASTRSGTEAFF
TGTGCCAGCACGAGGTCGGGGACTGAAGCTTTCTTT
>TRBV10-2|TRBD1|NA|TRBJ1-2
CASRLGQGRYGYTF
TGCGCCAGCAGACTTGGACAGGGACGGTATGGCTACACCTTC
>TRBV7-3|NA|NA|TRBJ1-1
CASSLDGGMGAEAFF
TGTGCCAGCAGCTTAGACGGGGGAATGGGAGCTGAAGCTTTCTTT
>TRBV6-6|TRBD1|NA|TRBJ1-2
CASSYSRGQGAHGYTF
TGTGCCAGCAGTTACTCGAGGGGACAGGGGGCTCATGGCTACACCTTC
>TRBV2|NA|NA|TRBJ1-2
CASRGLGVGYTF
TGTGCCAGCAGGGGGCTGGGCGTTGGCTACACCTTC
>TRBV10-3|TRBD1|few|TRBJ1-3
CAISDPDRVSGNTIYF
TGTGCCATCAGTGACCCGGACAGGGTCTCTGGAAACACCATATATTTT
>TRBV28|TRBD1|NA|TRBJ1-2
CASSLLGGRRDYGYTF
TGTGCCAGCAGTTTATTAGGGGGCCGGCGGGACTATGGCTACACCTTC
>TRBV27|TRBD2|NA|TRBJ2-7
CASNPFLPSGYEQYF
TGTGCCAGCAACCCCTTTTTGCCTAGCGGATACGAGCAGTACTTC
>TRBV29-1|NA|few|TRBJ1-1
CSVHRYTEAFF
TGCAGCGTTCATCGGTACACTGAAGCTTTCTTT
>TRBV7-9|TRBD2|NA|TRBJ2-1
CASRGPTSGGNEQFF
TGTGCCAGCAGGGGTCCGACTAGCGGGGGCAATGAGCAGTTCTTC
>TRBV7-9|NA|NA|TRBJ1-6
CASSLARIEALHF
TGTGCCAGCAGCTTAGCGCGAATTGAGGCCCTCCACTTT
>TRBV7-6|NA|NA|TRBJ2-7
CASSPNEGYEQYF
TGTGCCAGCAGCCCGAATGAGGGCTACGAGCAGTACTTC
>TRBV10-3|NA|NA|TRBJ1-2
CAIADRPSGYTF
TGTGCCATCGCTGACAGGCCTTCCGGCTACACCTTC
>TRBV7-3|NA|NA|TRBJ2-3
CASSLPGTDTQYF
TGTGCCAGCAGCTTACCAGGCACAGATACGCAGTATTTT
>TRBV28|NA|NA|TRBJ1-2
CASSLSGLGYTF
TGTGCCAGCAGTTTGTCGGGTCTCGGCTACACCTTC
>TRBV23-1|TRBD1|once|TRBJ2-5
CASSRPNRGLRETQYF
TGCGCCAGCAGTCGACCGAACAGGGGATTACGAGAGACCCAGTACTTC
>TRBV5-6|NA|NA|TRBJ2-2
CASSLGGSRGGELFF
TGTGCCAGCAGCTTGGGCGGATCCAGGGGCGGGGAGCTGTTTTTT
>TRBV30|TRBD1|NA|TRBJ1-1
CAWSGDRGVTEAFF
TGTGCCTGGAGTGGGGACAGGGGTGTCACTGAAGCTTTCTTT
>TRBV13|TRBD1|NA|TRBJ2-1
CASSWDSSYNEQFF
TGTGCCAGCAGCTGGGACAGCTCCTACAATGAGCAGTTCTTC
>TRBV6-1|NA|NA|TRBJ1-2
CASSEVANYGYTF
TGTGCCAGCAGTGAAGTAGCTAACTATGGCTACACCTTC
>TRBV15|NA|NA|TRBJ2-2
CATSREIPSIGELFF
TGTGCCACCAGCAGAGAGATCCCTAGCATCGGGGAGCTGTTTTTT
>TRBV2|TRBD1|NA|TRBJ2-3
CASLDRGTDTQYF
TGTGCCAGCTTGGACAGGGGCACAGATACGCAGTATTTT
>TRBV7-4|NA|NA|TRBJ2-4
CASNESLAQTKPKNIQYF
TGTGCCAGCAACGAATCCCTTGCCCAGACAAAACCTAAAAACATTCAGTACTTC
>TRBV5-6|TRBD2|NA|TRBJ2-5
CASSPELTSGGKETQYF
TGTGCCAGCTCCCCTGAGTTGACTAGCGGGGGGAAAGAGACCCAGTACTTC
>TRBV28|NA|NA|TRBJ1-3
CASSSAGSQNTIYF
TGTGCCAGCAGTTCCGCGGGAAGCCAAAACACCATATATTTT
>TRBV21-1|NA|NA|TRBJ2-5
CASSTQAGPPQETQYF
TGTGCCAGCAGCACTCAAGCGGGGCCTCCCCAAGAGACCCAGTACTTC
>TRBV7-3|NA|NA|TRBJ2-3
CASSSSGDTQYF
TGTGCCAGCAGCTCCTCAGGGGATACGCAGTATTTT
>TRBV5-1|NA|NA|TRBJ1-1
CASSLNLGLPVAFF
TGCGCCAGCAGCTTAAACCTGGGCCTCCCTGTAGCTTTCTTT
>TRBV15|NA|NA|TRBJ1-6
CATSRAQDLGSPLHF
TGTGCCACCAGCAGAGCTCAGGACTTGGGCTCACCCCTCCACTTT
>TRBV15|NA|few|TRBJ1-6
CATSSWDTGLYNSPLHF
TGTGCCACCAGCTCTTGGGACACGGGCCTCTATAATTCACCCCTCCACTTT
>TRBV28|TRBD1|NA|TRBJ1-5
CASRKDRSYQPQHF
TGTGCCAGCAGGAAGGACAGGAGCTATCAGCCCCAGCATTTT
>TRBV9|NA|NA|TRBJ1-2
CASSVGLTNYGYTF
TGTGCCAGCAGCGTAGGGCTTACTAACTATGGCTACACCTTC
>TRBV6-1|NA|NA|TRBJ1-1
CASRAPGGAVTEAFF
TGTGCCAGCAGGGCACCGGGAGGTGCTGTCACTGAAGCTTTCTTT
>TRBV6-1|NA|NA|TRBJ1-6
CASSERRGQGLIRLHF
TGTGCCAGCAGTGAACGCCGCGGGCAGGGGCTTATTCGCCTCCACTTT
>TRBV5-6|NA|NA|TRBJ2-7
CASSFLPFASSYEQYF
TGTGCCAGCAGCTTCCTCCCTTTTGCCAGCTCCTACGAGCAGTACTTC
>TRBV7-2|TRBD2|NA|TRBJ2-7
CASSLVVVAGDEQYF
TGTGCCAGCAGCTTAGTAGTGGTAGCGGGGGACGAGCAGTACTTC
>TRBV25-1|NA|once|TRBJ1-2
CASSVESFAYGYTF
TGTGCCAGCAGTGTCGAATCCTTTGCGTATGGCTACACCTTC
>TRBV19|TRBD1|NA|TRBJ1-1
CASSMDRGNTEAFF
TGTGCCAGTAGTATGGACAGGGGGAACACTGAAGCTTTCTTT
>TRBV6-5|NA|few|TRBJ2-5
CASSYSRRRDQYF
TGTGCCAGCAGTTACTCGAGACGGCGGGACCAGTACTTC
>TRBV7-2|TRBD1|few|TRBJ2-7
CASSLLTGGANEQYF
TGTGCCAGCAGCCTATTGACAGGGGGCGCCAACGAGCAGTACTTC
>TRBV2|NA|NA|TRBJ2-2
CASRLAGVGNTGELFF
TGTGCCAGCCGCTTAGCCGGAGTGGGGAACACCGGGGAGCTGTTTTTT
>TRBV15|NA|NA|TRBJ1-3
CATSSRASGSGNTIYF
TGTGCCACCAGCAGCAGAGCAAGCGGTTCTGGAAACACCATATATTTT
>TRBV6-1|TRBD1|NA|TRBJ2-7
CASRRDRALYEQYF
TGTGCCAGCAGGCGGGACAGGGCCCTTTACGAGCAGTACTTC
>TRBV21-1|NA|once|TRBJ1-4
CASSYTTGGKEKLFF
TGTGCCAGCAGCTACACGACAGGGGGCAAGGAAAAACTGTTTTTT